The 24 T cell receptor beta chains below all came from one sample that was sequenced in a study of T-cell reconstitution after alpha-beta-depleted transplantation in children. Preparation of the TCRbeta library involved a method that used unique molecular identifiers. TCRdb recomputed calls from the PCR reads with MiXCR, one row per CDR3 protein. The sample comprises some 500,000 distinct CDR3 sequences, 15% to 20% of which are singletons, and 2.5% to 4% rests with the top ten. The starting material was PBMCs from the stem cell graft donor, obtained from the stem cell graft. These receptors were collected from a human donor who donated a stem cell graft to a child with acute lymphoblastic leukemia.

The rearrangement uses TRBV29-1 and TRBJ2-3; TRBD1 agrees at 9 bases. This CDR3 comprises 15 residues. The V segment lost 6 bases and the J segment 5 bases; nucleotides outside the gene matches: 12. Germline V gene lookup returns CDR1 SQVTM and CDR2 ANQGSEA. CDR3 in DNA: TGCAGCGTGGCAGGGGCACAGGGGGCAGGAGATACGCAGTATTTT. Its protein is CSVAGAQGAGDTQYF.

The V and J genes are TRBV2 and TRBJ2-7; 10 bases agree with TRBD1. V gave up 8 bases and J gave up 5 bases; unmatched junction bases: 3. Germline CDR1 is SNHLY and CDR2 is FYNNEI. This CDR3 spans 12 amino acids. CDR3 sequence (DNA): TGTGCCAGCCGGGGGACAGGGGACGAGCAGTACTTC. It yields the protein CASRGTGDEQYF. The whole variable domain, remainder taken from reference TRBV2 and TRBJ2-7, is EPEVTQTPSHQVTQMGQEVILRCVPISNHLYFYWYRQILGQKVEFLVSFYNNEISEKSEIFDDQFSVERPDGSNFTLKIRSTKLEDSAMYFCASRGTGDEQYFGPGTRLTVT.

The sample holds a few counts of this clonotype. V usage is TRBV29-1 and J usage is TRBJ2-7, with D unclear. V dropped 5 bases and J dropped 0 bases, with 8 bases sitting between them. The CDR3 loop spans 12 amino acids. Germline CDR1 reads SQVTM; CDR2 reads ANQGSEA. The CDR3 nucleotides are TGCAGCGTTCCCAGAACCTCCTACGAGCAGTACTTC. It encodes CSVPRTSYEQYF.

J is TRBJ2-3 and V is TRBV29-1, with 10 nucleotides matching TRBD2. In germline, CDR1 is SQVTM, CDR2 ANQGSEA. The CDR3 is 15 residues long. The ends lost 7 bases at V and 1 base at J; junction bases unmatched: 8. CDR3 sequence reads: CSGILAGLGTDTQYF. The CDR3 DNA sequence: TGCAGCGGAATACTAGCGGGGTTGGGCACAGATACGCAGTATTTT.

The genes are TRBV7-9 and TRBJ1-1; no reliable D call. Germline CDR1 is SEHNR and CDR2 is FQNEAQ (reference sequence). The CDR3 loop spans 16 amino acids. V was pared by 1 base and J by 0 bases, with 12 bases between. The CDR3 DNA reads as TGTGCCAGCAGCTTAGGTTGGAGCGGGGTGAACACTGAAGCTTTCTTT. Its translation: CASSLGWSGVNTEAFF.

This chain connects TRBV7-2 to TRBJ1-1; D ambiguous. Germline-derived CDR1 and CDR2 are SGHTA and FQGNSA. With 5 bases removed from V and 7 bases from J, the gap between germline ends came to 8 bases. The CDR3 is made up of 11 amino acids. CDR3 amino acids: CASSVTVEAFF. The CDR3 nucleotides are TGTGCCAGCAGCGTAACAGTTGAAGCTTTCTTT. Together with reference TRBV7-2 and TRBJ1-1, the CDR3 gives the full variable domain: GAGVSQSPSNKVTEKGKDVELRCDPISGHTALYWYRQSLGQGLEFLIYFQGNSAPDKSGLPSDRFSAERTGGSVSTLTIQRTQQEDSAVYLCASSVTVEAFFGQGTRLTVV.

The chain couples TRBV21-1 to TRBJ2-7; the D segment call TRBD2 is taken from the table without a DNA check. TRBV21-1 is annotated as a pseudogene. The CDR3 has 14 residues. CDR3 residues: CASSKAALPLEQYF. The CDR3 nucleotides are TGTGCCAGCAGCAAAGCTGCTCTCCCCCTCGAGCAGTACTTC.

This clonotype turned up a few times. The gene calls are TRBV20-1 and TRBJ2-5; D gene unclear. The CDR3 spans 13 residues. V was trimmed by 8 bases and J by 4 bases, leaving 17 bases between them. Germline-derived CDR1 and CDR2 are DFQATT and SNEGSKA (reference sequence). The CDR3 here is CSTDWVQRETQYF. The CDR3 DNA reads TGCAGTACCGATTGGGTTCAGAGAGAGACCCAGTACTTC.

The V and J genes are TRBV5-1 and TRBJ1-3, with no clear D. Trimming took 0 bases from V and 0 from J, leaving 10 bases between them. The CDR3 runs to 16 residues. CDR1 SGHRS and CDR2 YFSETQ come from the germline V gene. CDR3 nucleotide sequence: TGCGCCAGCAGCTTGGGAGCGGTATCCTCTGGAAACACCATATATTTT. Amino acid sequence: CASSLGAVSSGNTIYF.

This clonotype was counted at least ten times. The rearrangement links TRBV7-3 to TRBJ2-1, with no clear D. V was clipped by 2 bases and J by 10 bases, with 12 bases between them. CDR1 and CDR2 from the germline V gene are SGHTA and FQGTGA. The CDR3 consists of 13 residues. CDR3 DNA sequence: TGTGCCAGCAGCTTAGACCGAATGTCCGAGCAGTTCTTC. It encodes CASSLDRMSEQFF.

The chain's CDR3 is CASSLRGQGSGGYTF. CDR3 DNA: TGTGCCAGCAGCTTACGGGGACAGGGATCGGGCGGCTACACCTTC. V is TRBV7-8 and J is TRBJ1-2, with TRBD1 matching over 9 bases. V shed 2 bases and J 8 bases; nucleotides not matched to a gene: 9. Germline CDR1 and CDR2: SGHVS and FQNEAQ. This CDR3 region has 15 residues.

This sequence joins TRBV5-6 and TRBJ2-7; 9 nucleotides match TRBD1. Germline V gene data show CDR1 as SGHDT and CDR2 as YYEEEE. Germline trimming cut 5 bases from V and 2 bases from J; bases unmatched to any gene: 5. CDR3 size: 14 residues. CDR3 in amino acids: CASRLQGATYEQYF. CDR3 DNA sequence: TGTGCCAGCAGATTACAGGGGGCCACCTACGAGCAGTACTTC.

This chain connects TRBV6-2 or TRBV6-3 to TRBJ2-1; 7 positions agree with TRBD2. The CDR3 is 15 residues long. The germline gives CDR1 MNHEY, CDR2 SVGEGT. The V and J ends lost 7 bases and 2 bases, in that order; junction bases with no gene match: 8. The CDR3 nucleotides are TGTGCCAGCATAGACAGCGGGGCTGCCTACAATGAGCAGTTCTTC. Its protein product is CASIDSGAAYNEQFF.

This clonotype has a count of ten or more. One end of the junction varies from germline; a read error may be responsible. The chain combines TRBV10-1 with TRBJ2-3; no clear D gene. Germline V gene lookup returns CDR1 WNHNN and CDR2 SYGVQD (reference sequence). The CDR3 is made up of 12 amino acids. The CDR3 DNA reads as TGTGCCAGCAGTCCTGGGGTAGATACGCAGTATTTT. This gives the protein CASSPGVDTQYF.

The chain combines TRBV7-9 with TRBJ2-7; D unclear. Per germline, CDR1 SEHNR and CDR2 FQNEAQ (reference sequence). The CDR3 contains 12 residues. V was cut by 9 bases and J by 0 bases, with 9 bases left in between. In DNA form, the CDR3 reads TGTGCCAGTAGGCTTTTCTCCTACGAGCAGTACTTC. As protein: CASRLFSYEQYF.

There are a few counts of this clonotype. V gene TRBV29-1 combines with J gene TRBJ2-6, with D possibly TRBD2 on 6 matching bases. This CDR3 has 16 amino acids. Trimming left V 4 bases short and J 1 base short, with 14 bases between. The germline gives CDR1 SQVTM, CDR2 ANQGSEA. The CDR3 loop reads CSVASFAGSGANVLTF. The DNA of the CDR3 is TGCAGCGTTGCGAGTTTCGCGGGGTCTGGGGCCAACGTCCTGACTTTC.

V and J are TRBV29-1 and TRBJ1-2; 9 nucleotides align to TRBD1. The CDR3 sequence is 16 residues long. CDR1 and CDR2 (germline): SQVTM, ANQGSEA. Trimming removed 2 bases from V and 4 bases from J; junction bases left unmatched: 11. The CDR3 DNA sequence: TGCAGCGTTGAAATAACAGGGGGCGTCGAGACCTATGGCTACACCTTC. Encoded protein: CSVEITGGVETYGYTF.

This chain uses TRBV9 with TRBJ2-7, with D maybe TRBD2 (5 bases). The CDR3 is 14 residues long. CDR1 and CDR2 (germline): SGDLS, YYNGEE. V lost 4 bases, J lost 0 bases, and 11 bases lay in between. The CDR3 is CASSPREASYEQYF. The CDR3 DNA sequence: TGTGCCAGCAGCCCCCGGGAAGCCTCCTACGAGCAGTACTTC.

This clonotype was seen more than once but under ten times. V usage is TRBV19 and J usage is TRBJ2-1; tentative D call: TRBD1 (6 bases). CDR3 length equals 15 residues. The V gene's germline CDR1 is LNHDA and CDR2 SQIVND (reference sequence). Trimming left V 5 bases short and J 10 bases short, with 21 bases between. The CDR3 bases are TGTGCCAGTAGTGCGAACTCCGGGACATCCGGGGAGCAGTTCTTC. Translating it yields CASSANSGTSGEQFF.

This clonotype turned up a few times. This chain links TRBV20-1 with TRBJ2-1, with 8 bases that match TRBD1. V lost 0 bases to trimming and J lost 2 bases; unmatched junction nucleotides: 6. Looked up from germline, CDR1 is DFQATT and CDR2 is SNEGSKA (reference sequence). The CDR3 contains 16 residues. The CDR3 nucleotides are TGCAGTGCTAGAGATCAGGGGGCGAGTCCCTACAATGAGCAGTTCTTC. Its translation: CSARDQGASPYNEQFF.

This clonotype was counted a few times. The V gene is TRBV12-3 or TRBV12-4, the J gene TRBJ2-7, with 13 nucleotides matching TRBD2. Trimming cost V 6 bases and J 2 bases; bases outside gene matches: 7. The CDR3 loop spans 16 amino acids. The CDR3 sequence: CASSSTLAGGPYEQYF. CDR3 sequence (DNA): TGTGCCAGCAGCTCTACACTAGCGGGAGGGCCCTACGAGCAGTACTTC.

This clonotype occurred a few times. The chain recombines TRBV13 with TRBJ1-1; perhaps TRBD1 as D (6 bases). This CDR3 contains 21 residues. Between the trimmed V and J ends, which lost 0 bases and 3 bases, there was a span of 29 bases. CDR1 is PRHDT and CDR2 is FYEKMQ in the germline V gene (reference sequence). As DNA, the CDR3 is TGTGCCAGCAGCTTAGGCCTAGCGAGGGCCGGGACACCAGAACCCGACACTGAAGCTTTCTTT. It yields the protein CASSLGLARAGTPEPDTEAFF.

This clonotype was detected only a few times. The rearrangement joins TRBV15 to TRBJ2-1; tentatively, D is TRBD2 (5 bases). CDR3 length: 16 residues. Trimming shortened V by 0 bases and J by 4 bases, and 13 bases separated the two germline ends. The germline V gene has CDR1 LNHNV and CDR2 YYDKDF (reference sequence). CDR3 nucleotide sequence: TGTGCCACCAGCAGAGATCTGGGGAGCCGATACAATGAGCAGTTCTTC. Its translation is CATSRDLGSRYNEQFF.

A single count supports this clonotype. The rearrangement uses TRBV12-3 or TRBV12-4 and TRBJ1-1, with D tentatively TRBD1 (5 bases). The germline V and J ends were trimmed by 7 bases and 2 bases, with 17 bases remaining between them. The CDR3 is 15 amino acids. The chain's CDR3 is CASNARSGLNTEAFF. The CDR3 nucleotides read TGTGCCAGCAATGCCAGGTCGGGACTAAACACTGAAGCTTTCTTT.